The present T cell receptor (beta chain) was sequenced within a study of shared clonotypes between healthy human individuals. Turning to the study itself: A few men and a couple of women, aged 18 to 49, were donors. General study findings and limits: Researchers sampled only blood; tissue repertoires likely differ. Among the subsets, naive ones generally showed larger estimated richness than memory ones. Sharing across a handful of donors was seen in roughly 5.2% of naive CD4 clonotypes.

In germline, CDR1 is MNHEY, CDR2 SMNVEV (reference sequence). V lost 3 bases and J 2 bases, leaving 17 bases between the germline ends. This CDR3 spans 17 amino acids. Libraries were prepared by immunoSEQ multiplex PCR; TCRdb keeps only in-frame clonotypes and omits some of them. The sample lists about 2.2 million clones, 93% occurring once. Terminally differentiated effector memory CD45RA+ cells were excluded from the naive CD8 cells, which were CD45RO-negative and positively selected for CCR7. As concerns this clone: Its antigen is not identified.

Sequencing was carried out using naive CD8+ T cells from PBMCs. The chain links TRBV27 to TRBJ2-1, with D perhaps matching TRBD1 or TRBD2 (6 bases each). This sequence originates from a man aged 18 to 29 in good health. Some clones in this sample may be carry-over from other donors' samples. In nucleotides, the CDR3 is TGTGCCAGCAGTTTCACAGGGCCGGGAGCCACCTACAATGAGCAGTTCTTC. Translated, it gives CASSFTGPGATYNEQFF.